This T cell receptor (beta chain) is drawn from a study of CD8 T cells in ankylosing spondylitis. Study findings and constraints: Disease-linked clones bore a CD8+ phenotype, appearing relatively rarely in peripheral blood. A TCR beta motif of fewer than 10 highly homologous variants seemed to mark ankylosing spondylitis blood.

As concerns this clonotype: Its antigen is not identified.

CDR1 and CDR2 from the germline V gene are SGHRS and YFSETQ. V was trimmed by 6 bases and J by 11 bases, leaving 20 bases between them. CDR3 length equals 13 residues. From the 5' RACE reads, TCRdb called clonotypes with MiXCR, one entry per CDR3 protein. The table has fewer than 400,000 distinct CDR3 sequences, 20% to 25% seen once. The rearrangement joins TRBV5-1 to TRBJ1-1; a weak D match, TRBD1 (6 bases). The clonotype comes from a male donor with ankylosing spondylitis. Sample: blood, either unsorted or a sorted T cell fraction (not recorded which). CDR3 protein: CASTIYPDRNAFF. CDR3 nucleotides: TGCGCCAGCACCATATATCCGGACAGAAACGCTTTCTTT.